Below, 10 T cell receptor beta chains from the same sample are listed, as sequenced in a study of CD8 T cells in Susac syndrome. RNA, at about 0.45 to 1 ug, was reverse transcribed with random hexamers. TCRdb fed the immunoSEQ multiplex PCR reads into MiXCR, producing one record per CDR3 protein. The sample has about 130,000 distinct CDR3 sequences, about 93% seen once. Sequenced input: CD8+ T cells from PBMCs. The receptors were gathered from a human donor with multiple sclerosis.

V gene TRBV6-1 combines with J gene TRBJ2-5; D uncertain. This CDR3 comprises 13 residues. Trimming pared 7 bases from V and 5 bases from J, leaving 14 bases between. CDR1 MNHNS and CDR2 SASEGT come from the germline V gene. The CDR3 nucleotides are TGTGCCAGCACAGACTGGCCTGACGAGACCCAGTACTTC. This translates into CASTDWPDETQYF.

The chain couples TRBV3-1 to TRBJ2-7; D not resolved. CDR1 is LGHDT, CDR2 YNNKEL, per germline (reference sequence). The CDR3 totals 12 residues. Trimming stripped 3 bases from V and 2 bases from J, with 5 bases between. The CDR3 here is CASSQGTYEQYF. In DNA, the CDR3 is TGTGCCAGCAGCCAGGGAACCTACGAGCAGTACTTC.

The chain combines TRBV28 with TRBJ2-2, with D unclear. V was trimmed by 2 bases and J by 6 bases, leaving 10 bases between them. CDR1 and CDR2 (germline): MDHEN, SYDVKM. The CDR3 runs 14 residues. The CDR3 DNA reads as TGTGCCAGCAGTTTAGCCAGTACGGCCGGGGAGCTGTTTTTT. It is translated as CASSLASTAGELFF.

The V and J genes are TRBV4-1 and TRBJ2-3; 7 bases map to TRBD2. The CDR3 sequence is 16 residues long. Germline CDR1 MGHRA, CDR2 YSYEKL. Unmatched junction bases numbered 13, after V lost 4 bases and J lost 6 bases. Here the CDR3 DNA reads TGCGCCAGCAGCCGGATTGTGGGGAGGGCCGATGATACGCAGTATTTT. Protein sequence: CASSRIVGRADDTQYF.

CDR3 nucleotides: TGTGCCAGCAGCATGGATGGGTCGGGAGTCGCTGAAGCTTTCTTT. As protein: CASSMDGSGVAEAFF. This chain connects TRBV7-9 to TRBJ1-1, with no clear D. This CDR3 region has 15 residues. Germline assignment: CDR1 SEHNR and CDR2 FQNEAQ (reference sequence). The V end was cut by 5 bases, the J end by 6 bases, with 19 bases between.

This CDR3 reads CSAIGPEAMNTEAFF. DNA for the CDR3: TGCAGTGCTATTGGGCCGGAAGCTATGAACACTGAAGCTTTCTTT. J is TRBJ1-1 and V is TRBV20-1; D is uncertain. V was cut by 4 bases and J by 0 bases, with 15 bases left in between. The CDR3 sequence is 15 residues long. From germline, CDR1 is DFQATT and CDR2 SNEGSKA (reference sequence).

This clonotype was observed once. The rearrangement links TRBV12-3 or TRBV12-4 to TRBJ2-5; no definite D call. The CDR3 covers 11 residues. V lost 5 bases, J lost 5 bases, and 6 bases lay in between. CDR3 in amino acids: CASSPNETQYF. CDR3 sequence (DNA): TGTGCCAGCAGTCCTAATGAGACCCAGTACTTC.

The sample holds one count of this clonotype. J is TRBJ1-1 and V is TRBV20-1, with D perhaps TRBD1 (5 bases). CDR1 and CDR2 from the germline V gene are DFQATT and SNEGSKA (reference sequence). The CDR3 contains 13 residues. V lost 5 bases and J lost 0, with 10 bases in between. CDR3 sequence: CSALGHMNTEAFF. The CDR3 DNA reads TGCAGTGCTCTCGGACATATGAACACTGAAGCTTTCTTT.

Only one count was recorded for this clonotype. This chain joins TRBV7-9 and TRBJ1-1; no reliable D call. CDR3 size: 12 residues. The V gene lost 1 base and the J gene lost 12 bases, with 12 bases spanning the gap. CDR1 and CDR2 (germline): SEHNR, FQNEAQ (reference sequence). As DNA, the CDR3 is TGTGCCAGCAGCTTAGGGTCGTTCGTAACTTTCTTT. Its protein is CASSLGSFVTFF.

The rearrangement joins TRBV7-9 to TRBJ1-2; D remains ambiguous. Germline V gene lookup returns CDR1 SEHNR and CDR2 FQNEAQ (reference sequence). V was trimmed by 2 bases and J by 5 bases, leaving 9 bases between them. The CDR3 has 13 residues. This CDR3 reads CASSLYDGYGYTF. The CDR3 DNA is TGTGCCAGCAGCTTATACGACGGTTATGGCTACACCTTC.